This T cell receptor (beta chain) is drawn from a study of blood T cell repertoires in COVID-19. Looking at the study overall: The analysed material was cDNA or gDNA that came from T cells, B-cell-depleted T cells, or PBMCs.

V lost 8 bases and J 7 bases, leaving 21 bases between the germline ends. Germline V gene data show CDR1 as MNHEY and CDR2 as SVGAGI. The CDR3 has 14 amino acids. The table came from immunoSEQ multiplex PCR; TCRdb's copy has only in-frame clones and leaves some out. The top ten hold more than 4% of the sample, which has around 450,000 clones, about 89% seen once. Sequenced: peripheral blood. The V and J genes are TRBV6-5 and TRBJ2-7; tentatively, D is TRBD2 (6 bases). The clonotype was recovered from a woman in her 30s with acute or convalescent COVID-19. The CDR3, as DNA: TGTGCCAGCCGGGAGCCCGGGCCCATGGGAGAGCAGTACTTC. This encodes CASREPGPMGEQYF.